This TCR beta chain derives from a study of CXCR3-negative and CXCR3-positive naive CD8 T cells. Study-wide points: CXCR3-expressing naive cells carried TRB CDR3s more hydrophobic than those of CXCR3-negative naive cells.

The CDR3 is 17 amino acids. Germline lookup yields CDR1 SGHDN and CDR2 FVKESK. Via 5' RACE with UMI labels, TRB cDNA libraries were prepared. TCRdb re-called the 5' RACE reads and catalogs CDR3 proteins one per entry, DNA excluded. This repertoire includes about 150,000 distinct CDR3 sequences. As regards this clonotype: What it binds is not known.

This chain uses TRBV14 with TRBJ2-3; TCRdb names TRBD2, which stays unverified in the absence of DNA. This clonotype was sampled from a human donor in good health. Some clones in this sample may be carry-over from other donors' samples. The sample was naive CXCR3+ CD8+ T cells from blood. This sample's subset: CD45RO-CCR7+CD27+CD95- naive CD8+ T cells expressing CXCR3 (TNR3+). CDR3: CASSPKTSGIGRDTQYF.